This is a list of T cell receptor beta chains from one sample in a study of CD8 T cells in Susac syndrome. Each CDR3 protein gets one entry after TCRdb re-called the immunoSEQ multiplex PCR reads with MiXCR. The profile shows about 250,000 distinct CDR3 sequences, just over 90% of them singletons. The material sequenced was CD4+ T cells from PBMCs. These receptors originate from a human donor with multiple sclerosis. Both conserved end residues are part of each CDR3. The D gene is left open where the match is weak. Clone size is not always given. Where it is, it says once, few, many or a class for expanded clones.

clone_size	d_call	v_call	j_call	cdr3_aa	cdr3_nt
.	TRBD2	TRBV20-1	TRBJ2-3	CSARRLAGEGRADTQYF	TGCAGTGCTAGGCGACTAGCGGGAGAGGGTAGAGCAGATACGCAGTATTTT
once	TRBD1	TRBV30	TRBJ1-5	CAWDRGYDQPQHF	TGTGCCTGGGACAGGGGTTATGATCAGCCCCAGCATTTT
.	.	TRBV7-8	TRBJ2-3	CASSLASNTDTQYF	TGTGCCAGCAGCTTAGCCTCAAACACAGATACGCAGTATTTT
.	TRBD1	TRBV20-1	TRBJ1-3	CSARRFGRGSGNTIYF	TGCAGTGCTAGACGATTTGGCAGGGGGTCTGGAAACACCATATATTTT
few	.	TRBV12-3/TRBV12-4	TRBJ2-7	CASGSYEQYF	TGTGCCAGCGGGTCCTACGAGCAGTACTTC
.	TRBD1	TRBV3-1	TRBJ1-4	CASSPRDREGKLFF	TGTGCCAGCAGTCCCCGGGACAGGGAGGGAAAACTGTTTTTT
once	TRBD2	TRBV5-1	TRBJ2-4	CASSLVTSGSKNIQYF	TGCGCCAGCAGCTTGGTGACTAGCGGTTCCAAAAACATTCAGTACTTC
.	.	TRBV24-1	TRBJ2-3	CATSANPWGRRSDTQYF	TGTGCCACCAGTGCCAACCCGTGGGGGAGACGGTCGGATACGCAGTATTTT
.	.	TRBV12-3/TRBV12-4	TRBJ1-6	CASSLQGPVGPLHF	TGTGCCAGCAGTTTACAGGGCCCTGTAGGACCCCTCCACTTT
.	TRBD1	TRBV5-1	TRBJ2-7	CASSPTGATYEQYF	TGCGCCAGCAGCCCGACAGGGGCTACCTACGAGCAGTACTTC
.	TRBD2	TRBV25-1	TRBJ2-3	CASGLAGVTDTQYF	TGTGCCAGCGGATTAGCGGGAGTCACAGATACGCAGTATTTT
once	TRBD1	TRBV7-9	TRBJ1-4	CASSLASGGREKLFF	TGTGCCAGCAGCTTAGCATCAGGGGGTCGTGAAAAACTGTTTTTT
.	.	TRBV30	TRBJ1-5	CAWSRGPNRSNQPQHF	TGTGCCTGGAGTCGAGGTCCGAACAGAAGCAATCAGCCCCAGCATTTT
.	.	TRBV7-9	TRBJ1-1	CASSLGLGGAVTEAFF	TGTGCCAGCAGCTTAGGGTTGGGGGGGGCGGTCACTGAAGCTTTCTTT
.	.	TRBV12-3/TRBV12-4	TRBJ2-3	CASSFPTPVTDTQYF	TGTGCCAGCAGTTTCCCTACCCCAGTCACAGATACGCAGTATTTT
.	.	TRBV28	TRBJ2-5	CASSLSGTQQETQYF	TGTGCCAGCAGTTTATCGGGGACACAACAAGAGACCCAGTACTTC
once	.	TRBV18	TRBJ1-6	CASSPRSNVNNSPLHF	TGTGCCAGCTCCCCCCGATCAAATGTCAATAATTCACCCCTCCACTTT
.	.	TRBV5-6	TRBJ2-7	CASSTTGTLGHEQYF	TGTGCCAGCAGCACAACCGGGACTCTAGGGCACGAGCAGTACTTC
.	.	TRBV11-2	TRBJ2-5	CASSFPPSETQYF	TGTGCCAGCAGCTTTCCCCCATCGGAGACCCAGTACTTC
.	.	TRBV5-1	TRBJ2-3	CASSIDSPPTDTQYF	TGCGCCAGCAGCATAGACTCGCCACCCACAGATACGCAGTATTTT
.	.	TRBV14	TRBJ1-6	CASSQARQESPLHF	TGTGCCAGCAGCCAAGCGAGACAGGAGTCACCCCTCCACTTT
.	TRBD1	TRBV24-1	TRBJ2-5	CATSDPGQGQETQYF	TGTGCCACCAGTGATCCCGGACAGGGCCAAGAGACCCAGTACTTC
.	.	TRBV23-1	TRBJ2-7	CASSPIPPGGTYEQYF	TGCGCCAGCAGCCCAATCCCCCCCGGGGGTACCTACGAGCAGTACTTC
.	.	TRBV3-1	TRBJ2-1	CASSQDRASFSYNEQFF	TGTGCCAGCAGCCAAGATCGGGCATCCTTCTCCTACAATGAGCAGTTCTTC
.	.	TRBV9	TRBJ2-2	CASSVDSGELFF	TGTGCCAGCAGCGTAGACTCTGGGGAGCTGTTTTTT
.	.	TRBV20-1	TRBJ1-5	CSARDVGSNQPQHF	TGCAGTGCTAGGGACGTGGGGAGCAATCAGCCCCAGCATTTT